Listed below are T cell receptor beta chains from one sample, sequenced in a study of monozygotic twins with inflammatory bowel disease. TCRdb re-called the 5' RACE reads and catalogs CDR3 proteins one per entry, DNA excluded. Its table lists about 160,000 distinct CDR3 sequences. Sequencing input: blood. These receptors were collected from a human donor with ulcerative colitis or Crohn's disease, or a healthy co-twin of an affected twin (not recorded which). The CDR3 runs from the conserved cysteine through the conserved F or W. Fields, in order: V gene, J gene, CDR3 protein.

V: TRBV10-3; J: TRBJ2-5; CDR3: CASQSDREMTQYF
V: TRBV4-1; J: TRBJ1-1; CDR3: CASSQSGGGTEAFF
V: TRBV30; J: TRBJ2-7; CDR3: CAWSLRDKRYEQYF
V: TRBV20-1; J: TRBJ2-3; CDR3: CSAHGGASGSRDTQYF
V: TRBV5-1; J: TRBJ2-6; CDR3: CASSLEQSSGANVLTF
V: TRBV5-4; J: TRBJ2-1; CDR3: CASSLGGALGNEQFF
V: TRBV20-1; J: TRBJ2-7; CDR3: CSARWAEPSYEQYF
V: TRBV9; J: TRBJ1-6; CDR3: CASSIAGQANNSPLHF
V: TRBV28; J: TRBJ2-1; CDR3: CASSQGGGGSHEQFF
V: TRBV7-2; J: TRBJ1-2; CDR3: CASTPGGSSYGYTF
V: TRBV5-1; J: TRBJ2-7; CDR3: CASHPSGAFYEQYF
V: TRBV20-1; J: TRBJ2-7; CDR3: CSARTGGSEQYF
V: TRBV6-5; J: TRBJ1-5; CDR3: CASSSNLRGLQGAHSNQPQHF
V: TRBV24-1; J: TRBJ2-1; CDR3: CATSDNRAGKYNEQFF
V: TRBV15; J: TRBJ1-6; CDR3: CATSSREYSPLHF
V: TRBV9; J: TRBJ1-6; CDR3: CASSVGTHIYNSPLHF